The clone carrying this T cell receptor (beta chain) was seen many times. Construction of TCR beta libraries relied on iRepertoire HTBI primers and on Arm-PCR targeting CDR3 regions. Each CDR3 protein gets one entry after TCRdb re-called the multiplex PCR reads with MiXCR. The sample lists 530,000 or so distinct CDR3 sequences, about 16% seen once, with 9.5% to 15% in the top ten. The sample comes from a study of regulatory T cells in long-lasting Graves disease. The time point: newly diagnosed GD, antithyroid drugs for less than 3 months. RNA from PBMCs was the source of the TCR library. These data also featured in a second study, about T cells in Graves' hyperthyroidism and ophthalmopathy. That report adds: Across 18 months, stable Graves' hyperthyroidism was marked by no progression to ophthalmopathy.

The sequencing here drew on peripheral blood mononuclear cells (PBMCs), taken at new diagnosis, from a patient treated with antithyroid drugs. This TCR came from a man between 18 and 35 years old with Graves disease.

CDR3 amino acids: CASSPTGLAVYNEQFF. In DNA, the CDR3 is TGTGCCAGCAGTCCAACCGGACTAGCGGTTTACAATGAGCAGTTCTTC. The V and J genes are TRBV6-1 and TRBJ2-1; TRBD2 aligns across 10 bases. The CDR3 sequence is 16 residues long. CDR1 and CDR2 from the germline V gene are MNHNS and SASEGT. J lost 4 bases, V lost 5 bases, and 8 bases had no gene match.